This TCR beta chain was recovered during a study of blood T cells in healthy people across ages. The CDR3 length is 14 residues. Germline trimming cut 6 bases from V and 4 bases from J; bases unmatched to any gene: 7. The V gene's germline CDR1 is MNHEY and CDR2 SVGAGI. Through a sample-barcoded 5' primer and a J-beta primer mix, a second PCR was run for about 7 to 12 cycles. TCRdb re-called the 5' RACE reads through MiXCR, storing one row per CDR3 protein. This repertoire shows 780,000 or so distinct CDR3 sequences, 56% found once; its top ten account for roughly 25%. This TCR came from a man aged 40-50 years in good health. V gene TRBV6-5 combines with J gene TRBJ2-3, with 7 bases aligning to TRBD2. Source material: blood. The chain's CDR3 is CASRSGVGADTQYF. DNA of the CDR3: TGTGCCAGCAGAAGCGGGGTCGGGGCAGATACGCAGTATTTT.